The rows below give T cell receptor beta chains drawn from one sample of a study of blood T cells in healthy people across ages. TCRdb reprocessed the 5' RACE reads via MiXCR and lists one record per CDR3 protein. Of fewer than 700,000 distinct CDR3 sequences listed, under 55% are singletons. Sequenced sample: blood. Receptors were obtained from a man of 80 years or more in good health. Each CDR3 is given with its conserved first and last residue. The order of the fields is V gene, D gene, J gene, clone size, CDR3 protein, CDR3 DNA. A D gene is named only where the DNA matches it firmly. Clone size is not always given. Where it is, it says once, few, many or a class for expanded clones.

>TRBV7-2|TRBD2|TRBJ2-3|NA
CASSSMGGGPTDTQYF
TGTGCCAGCAGCTCCATGGGCGGGGGACCCACAGATACGCAGTATTTT
>TRBV12-3/TRBV12-4|NA|TRBJ2-7|NA
CAISRGRDYEQYF
TGTGCCATCAGTAGGGGGAGAGATTACGAGCAGTACTTC
>TRBV7-2|NA|TRBJ1-6|NA
CASSWRNSPLHF
TGTGCCAGCAGCTGGCGGAATTCACCCCTCCACTTT
>TRBV29-1|TRBD2|TRBJ2-5|NA
CSVEVTSGVAGGPKSETQYF
TGCAGCGTTGAAGTCACCTCTGGGGTAGCGGGAGGGCCTAAATCCGAGACCCAGTACTTC
>TRBV20-1|NA|TRBJ1-2|NA
CSAGATGASYTF
TGCAGTGCAGGGGCCACAGGAGCTAGCTACACCTTC
>TRBV11-3|TRBD1|TRBJ2-3|few
CASSLGVGQREDTQYF
TGTGCCAGCAGCTTAGGTGTGGGACAGAGGGAAGATACGCAGTATTTT
>TRBV20-1|NA|TRBJ2-1|few
CSARNRAPHNEQFF
TGCAGTGCCAGAAACAGGGCTCCCCACAATGAGCAGTTCTTC
>TRBV6-5|NA|TRBJ2-2|few
CASSYSGTRTTGELFF
TGTGCCAGCAGTTACTCGGGTACCCGAACCACCGGGGAGCTGTTTTTT
>TRBV6-2/TRBV6-3|NA|TRBJ2-7|NA
CASSRELYEQYF
TGTGCCAGCAGCCGGGAGCTCTACGAGCAGTACTTC
>TRBV18|TRBD2|TRBJ2-3|NA
CASSLRTSGGADTQYF
TGTGCCAGCTCACTAAGGACTAGCGGGGGTGCAGATACGCAGTATTTT
>TRBV7-2|TRBD1|TRBJ1-2|NA
CASSRGRNGYTF
TGTGCCTCCAGCAGGGGGCGAAATGGCTACACCTTC
>TRBV2|TRBD1|TRBJ2-1|few
CASSRDRGRMNLNEQFF
TGTGCCAGCAGCCGGGACAGGGGGCGTATGAACTTGAATGAGCAGTTCTTC
>TRBV11-2|NA|TRBJ2-3|NA
CASSFRELPADTQYF
TGTGCCAGCAGCTTTCGGGAGCTGCCCGCAGATACGCAGTATTTT
>TRBV18|NA|TRBJ2-7|few
CASSPSVYEQYF
TGTGCCAGCTCACCGTCCGTCTACGAGCAGTACTTC